The 27 T cell receptor beta chains below were found in one sample sequenced in a study of monozygotic twins with inflammatory bowel disease. TCRdb derives one entry per CDR3 protein from the 5' RACE reads, leaving out DNA. The sample data list over 350,000 distinct CDR3 sequences. The sequenced material came from blood. The source of these receptors is a human donor with ulcerative colitis or Crohn's disease, or a healthy co-twin of an affected twin (not recorded which).

This CDR3 reads CASSLVGRGARNIQYF. The chain recombines TRBV5-4 with TRBJ2-4; checking the TCRdb D call of TRBD1 is not possible without DNA. The CDR3 contains 16 residues. The germline CDR1 and CDR2 sequences are SGHNT and YYREEE (reference sequence). Variable domain in full (rest from reference TRBV5-4 and TRBJ2-4): ETGVTQSPTHLIKTRGQQVTLRCSSQSGHNTVSWYQQALGQGPQFIFQYYREEENGRGNFPPRFSGLQFPNYSSELNVNALELDDSALYLCASSLVGRGARNIQYFGAGTRLSVL.

This chain's CDR3 is CASSYSRSSYNEQFF. This rearrangement joins TRBV6-5 to TRBJ2-1. The germline V gene has CDR1 MNHEY and CDR2 SVGAGI. CDR3 size: 15 residues.

This chain links TRBV5-1 with TRBJ1-4; as DNA is missing, the TRBD1 call by TCRdb cannot be tested. CDR1 is SGHRS and CDR2 is YFSETQ in the germline V gene. CDR3 length: 18 residues. The CDR3 region is CASSWGGTGGTDNEKLFF. Together with reference TRBV5-1 and TRBJ1-4, the CDR3 gives the full variable domain: KAGVTQTPRYLIKTRGQQVTLSCSPISGHRSVSWYQQTPGQGLQFLFEYFSETQRNKGNFPGRFSGRQFSNSRSEMNVSTLELGDSALYLCASSWGGTGGTDNEKLFFGSGTQLSVL.

The V call is TRBV5-1, the J call TRBJ2-7; TCRdb calls TRBD1, which cannot be checked without DNA. CDR3 length equals 16 residues. CDR1 is SGHRS, CDR2 YFSETQ, per germline. The CDR3 sequence: CASSLLPGQGKGEQYF.

The chain uses TRBV5-1 and TRBJ2-3. The CDR3 is 16 amino acids. The V gene's germline CDR1 is SGHRS and CDR2 YFSETQ. The CDR3: CASSLADRISTDTQYF. Looking up the rest from reference TRBV5-1 and TRBJ2-3 gives the full variable domain: KAGVTQTPRYLIKTRGQQVTLSCSPISGHRSVSWYQQTPGQGLQFLFEYFSETQRNKGNFPGRFSGRQFSNSRSEMNVSTLELGDSALYLCASSLADRISTDTQYFGPGTRLTVL.

This sequence joins TRBV18 and TRBJ2-1; TCRdb reports TRBD1, a call that lacks DNA to check it against. Germline V gene sequence: CDR1 KGHSH, CDR2 LQKENI. CDR3 size: 13 residues. The CDR3 here is CASSPGQGSEQFF.

The chain couples TRBV11-3 to TRBJ2-1; the D gene TCRdb calls, TRBD1, cannot be checked with no DNA. The CDR3 totals 15 residues. Germline V gene sequence: CDR1 SGHNT, CDR2 YENEEA. CDR3 amino acids: CASSSGGPGNNEQFF.

This sequence joins TRBV4-2 and TRBJ2-5; the D call of TRBD2 rests on TCRdb alone, since no DNA is present to check it. CDR3 length equals 15 residues. Germline CDR1 is LGHNA and CDR2 is YNFKEQ. CDR3 loop: CASSLGSGGQETQYF.

The J gene is TRBJ2-3, the V gene TRBV10-3. CDR1 is ENHRY, CDR2 SYGVKD, per germline. The CDR3 spans 12 residues. The CDR3 here is CATGTRTDTQYF.

The V call is TRBV5-1, the J call TRBJ2-6; the TCRdb D gene call, TRBD2, has no DNA to confirm it. Germline CDR1 SGHRS, CDR2 YFSETQ. This CDR3 has 17 residues. The CDR3 spells CASSLVKARSGANVLTF. The whole variable domain, remainder taken from reference TRBV5-1 and TRBJ2-6, is KAGVTQTPRYLIKTRGQQVTLSCSPISGHRSVSWYQQTPGQGLQFLFEYFSETQRNKGNFPGRFSGRQFSNSRSEMNVSTLELGDSALYLCASSLVKARSGANVLTFGAGSRLTVL.

V gene TRBV12-3 or TRBV12-4 combines with J gene TRBJ1-6. The CDR3 has 19 amino acids. CDR3 sequence: CASSPDGEGSSSYNSPLHF.

The chain couples TRBV12-3 or TRBV12-4 to TRBJ1-5; checking the TCRdb D call of TRBD1 is not possible without DNA. The CDR3 is made up of 13 amino acids. The CDR3: CASSFQGSQPQHF.

The chain uses TRBV7-9 and TRBJ2-1. CDR1 SEHNR and CDR2 FQNEAQ come from the germline V gene (reference sequence). This CDR3 region has 13 residues. CDR3 loop: CASSSGMVYEQFF.

The V and J genes are TRBV7-2 and TRBJ1-2. CDR1 and CDR2 (germline): SGHTA, FQGNSA. The CDR3 totals 13 residues. CDR3 loop: CASSPRYNYGYTF.

The V and J genes are TRBV5-4 and TRBJ2-5; TCRdb selects TRBD1, and the lack of DNA leaves this call unchecked. From germline, CDR1 is SGHNT and CDR2 YYREEE (reference sequence). This CDR3 comprises 17 residues. CDR3 sequence reads: CASSPLEEGGLGETQYF.

This rearrangement joins TRBV7-9 to TRBJ2-7; the D call of TRBD2 rests on TCRdb alone, since no DNA is present to check it. Germline CDR1 SEHNR, CDR2 FQNEAQ (reference sequence). There are 19 residues in the CDR3. CDR3 sequence reads: CASSPQFLNPTSGTGEQYF.

This chain links TRBV7-9 with TRBJ1-1; the TCRdb D gene call, TRBD1, has no DNA to confirm it. The germline gives CDR1 SEHNR, CDR2 FQNEAQ (reference sequence). This CDR3 is built from 15 residues. The CDR3 is CASSLATGTNTEAFF. The full variable domain, its missing parts supplied by reference TRBV7-9 and TRBJ1-1, is DTGVSQNPRHKITKRGQNVTFRCDPISEHNRLYWYRQTLGQGPEFLTYFQNEAQLEKSRLLSDRFSAERPKGSFSTLEIQRTEQGDSAMYLCASSLATGTNTEAFFGQGTRLTVV.

The chain recombines TRBV6-4 with TRBJ1-6. Germline CDR1 MRHNA, CDR2 SNTAGT. The CDR3 has 14 residues. CDR3 sequence: CASSDLSGGSPLHF.

V is TRBV27 and J is TRBJ1-2. CDR1 is MNHEY, CDR2 SMNVEV, per germline (reference sequence). CDR3 size: 12 residues. The CDR3 reads CASSSKRYGYTF.

The rearrangement links TRBV6-2 or TRBV6-3 to TRBJ2-2; TCRdb returns TRBD2, unconfirmable since there is no DNA. Germline V CDR1 and CDR2: MNHEY, SVGEGT. CDR3 length: 17 amino acids. CDR3 region: CASSYPRSGGATGELFF.

V and J are TRBV5-1 and TRBJ1-2. The CDR3 spans 14 residues. The germline V gene encodes CDR1 SGHRS and CDR2 YFSETQ. The CDR3 spells CASSLESGWNGYTF.

The chain links TRBV5-1 to TRBJ2-3; absent DNA, TCRdb's TRBD2 call cannot be checked. This CDR3 has 17 residues. Germline V gives CDR1 SGHRS, CDR2 YFSETQ. The CDR3 here is CASSFGRTVPSYDTQYF.

This sequence joins TRBV7-9 and TRBJ1-2; TCRdb returns TRBD1, unconfirmable since there is no DNA. This CDR3 contains 15 residues. CDR1 SEHNR and CDR2 FQNEAQ come from the germline V gene (reference sequence). This CDR3 is CASSFDRGTNYGYTF.

This sequence joins TRBV20-1 and TRBJ2-4; the TCRdb call, TRBD2, lacks DNA for checking. In germline, CDR1 is DFQATT, CDR2 SNEGSKA (reference sequence). This CDR3 has 11 amino acids. The CDR3 sequence is CSARDGQRGDF.

The V gene is TRBV12-3 or TRBV12-4, the J gene TRBJ2-1. The CDR3 sequence is 14 residues long. The CDR3 loop reads CASSSTIRDNEQFF.

V is TRBV5-5 and J is TRBJ2-5. Germline loops: CDR1 SGHKS, CDR2 YYEKEE (reference sequence). CDR3 length: 14 residues. The CDR3 sequence: CASSFVWNQETQYF.

V and J are TRBV6-2 or TRBV6-3 and TRBJ1-2; TCRdb's assignment of TRBD1 cannot be checked, as there is no DNA. The CDR3 has 14 amino acids. Germline assignment: CDR1 MNHEY and CDR2 SVGEGT. This CDR3 is CASSVTGSYYGYTF.